Below are 29 T cell receptor beta chains sequenced from a single sample in a study of T-cell memory formation after mild COVID-19. TCRdb reprocessed the 5' RACE reads with MiXCR, giving one entry per CDR3 protein. The sample shows 270,000 or so distinct CDR3 sequences, 16% of them seen only once. Sequenced sample: PBMCs or a T cell subset sorted from them (not recorded which). The receptors derive from a man younger than 30 who had mild COVID-19 (a few samples of this study predate the infection). Cell type and time point are not known.

This clonotype was seen repeatedly, ten times or more. V usage is TRBV7-3 and J usage is TRBJ2-1; D possibly corresponds to TRBD2 (5 bases). Trimming took 4 bases from V and 5 from J, leaving 15 bases between them. CDR3 length equals 15 residues. CDR1 and CDR2 (germline): SGHTA, FQGTGA. CDR3 in amino acids: CASSSPGKTNNEQFF. The DNA of the CDR3 is TGTGCCAGCAGCTCTCCCGGGAAGACGAACAATGAGCAGTTCTTC.

The chain joins TRBV6-2 or TRBV6-3 to TRBJ2-7; D is uncertain. The CDR3 has 14 amino acids. Per the germline V gene, CDR1 is MNHEY and CDR2 is SVGEGT. V lost 1 base to trimming and J lost 2 bases, with 9 bases between them. This CDR3 reads CASSYYGRTYEQYF. The CDR3 DNA reads TGTGCCAGCAGTTACTATGGCCGCACCTACGAGCAGTACTTC.

This clonotype was observed once. The chain has TRBV6-2 or TRBV6-3 and TRBJ2-7; D remains ambiguous. Germline assignment: CDR1 MNHEY and CDR2 SVGEGT. The V and J ends lost 2 bases and 8 bases respectively, with 16 bases between them. The CDR3 spans 14 residues. The CDR3 DNA is TGTGCCAGCAGTTACGCTGGGTCTTCTGGCCAGCAGTACTTC. Its translation: CASSYAGSSGQQYF.

This clonotype was detected only a few times. This sequence joins TRBV7-8 and TRBJ2-5; 7 bases are a match to TRBD1. The germline CDR1 and CDR2 sequences are SGHVS and FQNEAQ. The CDR3 runs to 16 residues. After removal of 1 base from V and 3 bases from J, the junction contained 8 bases not matched to a gene. DNA of the CDR3: TGTGCCAGCAGCTTAGGAAAGTGGGACAGAAAAGAGACCCAGTACTTC. It codes for CASSLGKWDRKETQYF. The whole variable domain, remainder taken from reference TRBV7-8 and TRBJ2-5, is GAGVSQSPRYKVAKRGQDVALRCDPISGHVSLFWYQQALGQGPEFLTYFQNEAQLDKSGLPSDRFFAERPEGSVSTLKIQRTQQEDSAVYLCASSLGKWDRKETQYFGPGTRLLVL.

The chain links TRBV29-1 to TRBJ2-3; D possibly uses TRBD1 or TRBD2 (5 bases each). V dropped 0 bases and J dropped 0 bases, with 13 bases sitting between them. The length of the CDR3 is 16 residues. Looked up from germline, CDR1 is SQVTM and CDR2 is ANQGSEA. CDR3 bases: TGCAGCGTTGAAGATAAGGGACGCGCTAGCACAGATACGCAGTATTTT. Translation: CSVEDKGRASTDTQYF.

This rearrangement joins TRBV10-2 to TRBJ2-5; D is possibly TRBD2 (7 bases). In germline, CDR1 is WSHSY, CDR2 SAAADI. The CDR3 spans 14 residues. Trimming cost V 4 bases and J 9 bases, with 18 bases left between them. The CDR3 here is CASSAGGSGQSQYF. In DNA, the CDR3 is TGCGCCAGCAGTGCGGGGGGCTCCGGTCAGTCCCAGTACTTC.

Only a few counts were recorded for this clonotype. The CDR3 sequence is CASSPGDSGATDTQYF. In DNA, the CDR3 is TGCGCCAGCAGCCCCGGGGATAGCGGGGCCACAGATACGCAGTATTTT. The chain recombines TRBV5-1 with TRBJ2-3, with 8 bases that match TRBD2. Germline V gene data show CDR1 as SGHRS and CDR2 as YFSETQ. The CDR3 is made up of 16 amino acids. J lost 2 bases, V lost 4 bases, and 9 bases had no gene match.

This clonotype was seen a few times. The V call is TRBV24-1, the J call TRBJ1-5; TRBD1 matches at 10 bases. The germline V gene encodes CDR1 KGHDR and CDR2 SFDVKD. V trimming: 9 bases; J trimming: 1 base; junction bases outside the gene matches: 11. The CDR3 totals 17 residues. CDR3 DNA: TGTGCCACCCAACCGGGACAGGGGATGGAAAGCAATCAGCCCCAGCATTTT. It is translated as CATQPGQGMESNQPQHF.

DNA for the CDR3: TGTGCCAGCAGCCACCCCGACAGGGATAATTCACCCCTCCACTTT. As protein: CASSHPDRDNSPLHF. This chain joins TRBV4-2 and TRBJ1-6; 7 bases map to TRBD1. Looked up from germline, CDR1 is LGHNA and CDR2 is YNFKEQ. The CDR3 is 15 amino acids. The V gene end was trimmed by 3 bases and the J gene end by 5 bases; junction bases not matched to a gene: 4.

In its sample, this clonotype was seen a few times. J is TRBJ1-1 and V is TRBV4-1; D remains unclear. V shed 4 bases and J shed 5 bases, with 17 bases lying between them. The CDR3 covers 15 residues. The germline CDR1 and CDR2 sequences are MGHRA and YSYEKL. In nucleotides, the CDR3 is TGCGCCAGCAGCCGAATCACCGACCTGGGAACTGAAGCTTTCTTT. Amino acid sequence: CASSRITDLGTEAFF.

This clonotype was counted a few times. The chain recombines TRBV5-1 with TRBJ1-2; 9 bases map to TRBD1. This CDR3 region has 13 residues. Germline V gives CDR1 SGHRS, CDR2 YFSETQ. The V and J ends lost 4 bases and 8 bases, in that order; junction bases with no gene match: 6. The CDR3 nucleotides are TGCGCCAGCAGCCAGACAGGGGGGTTCGGCTACACCTTC. Translated: CASSQTGGFGYTF.

DNA for the CDR3: TGTGCCAGCAGTTTACCCAACGGGAATTCACCCCTCCACTTT. It codes for CASSLPNGNSPLHF. This chain links TRBV12-3 or TRBV12-4 with TRBJ1-6; D remains unclear. The CDR3 runs 14 residues. V lost 2 bases and J 7 bases, leaving 9 bases between the germline ends.

This clonotype has at least ten counts. V gene TRBV7-8 combines with J gene TRBJ1-6; D call uncertain. The V gene lost 1 base and the J gene lost 6 bases, with 7 bases spanning the gap. This CDR3 comprises 14 residues. In germline, CDR1 is SGHVS, CDR2 FQNEAQ. This CDR3 reads CASSLGTVNSPLHF. The CDR3, as DNA: TGTGCCAGCAGCTTAGGGACGGTTAATTCACCCCTCCACTTT.

The chain has TRBV12-3 or TRBV12-4 and TRBJ2-7, with D uncertain. CDR3 size: 12 residues. Trimming cost V 5 bases and J 3 bases, with 8 bases left between them. Written as DNA, the CDR3 is TGTGCCAGCAGTCGTTCAGACTACGAGCAGTACGTC. Translated, it gives CASSRSDYEQYV.

This clonotype appeared a few times. This chain uses TRBV21-1 with TRBJ2-6; TRBD1 is taken as the D call from the table, unchecked against the DNA. TRBV21-1 is designated a pseudogene. The CDR3 has 16 amino acids. The CDR3 DNA reads TGTGCCAGCAAGGGACAGGGTCGACCTGGGGCCAACGTCCTGACTTTC. Translation: CASKGQGRPGANVLTF.

This clonotype turned up a few times. The V and J genes are TRBV7-9 and TRBJ2-1; 7 nucleotides line up with TRBD2. With V trimmed by 3 bases and J by 7 bases, 9 bases remained unmatched. Germline V gene data show CDR1 as SEHNR and CDR2 as FQNEAQ (reference sequence). The CDR3 consists of 15 residues. The CDR3 loop reads CASSFPGGGRNEQFF. The DNA of the CDR3 is TGTGCCAGCAGCTTTCCCGGCGGGGGTCGTAATGAGCAGTTCTTC.

The chain is built from TRBV4-1 and TRBJ2-7; TRBD1 matches 8 bases. This CDR3 is 15 amino acids long. Per germline, CDR1 MGHRA and CDR2 YSYEKL. Trimming took 9 bases from V and 1 from J; bases not matched to a gene: 11. The CDR3 loop reads CARSFPGQGSYEQYF. DNA for the CDR3: TGCGCCAGGAGCTTTCCCGGACAGGGATCCTACGAGCAGTACTTC.

This clonotype showed up just a few times. This chain uses TRBV6-5 with TRBJ1-2; D may be TRBD1 (6 bases). Trimming left V 7 bases short and J 4 bases short, with 22 bases between. From germline, CDR1 is MNHEY and CDR2 SVGAGI. CDR3 length: 16 amino acids. CDR3 nucleotides: TGTGCCAGCACCGATGGGGGACCCGGGGGCACCTATGGCTACACCTTC. Protein: CASTDGGPGGTYGYTF.

The chain has TRBV5-5 and TRBJ2-3, with D hard to call. V dropped 0 bases and J dropped 2 bases, with 13 bases sitting between them. Germline loops: CDR1 SGHKS, CDR2 YYEKEE (reference sequence). The CDR3 length is 16 residues. The CDR3 spells CASSLAIPQTTDTQYF. DNA of the CDR3: TGTGCCAGCAGCTTGGCAATTCCCCAGACCACAGATACGCAGTATTTT.

This clonotype showed up just a few times. This chain uses TRBV7-2 with TRBJ1-3, with TRBD1 matching 8 bases. Germline lookup yields CDR1 SGHTA and CDR2 FQGNSA. V gave up 2 bases and J gave up 4 bases; unmatched junction bases: 4. CDR3 length: 15 residues. The CDR3: CASSLLRGPGNTIYF. DNA for the CDR3: TGTGCCAGCAGCTTACTCAGGGGGCCCGGAAACACCATATATTTT.

The chain is built from TRBV11-2 and TRBJ2-1; tentative D call: TRBD1 (6 bases). Trimming took 6 bases from V and 6 from J, leaving 9 bases between them. This CDR3 comprises 12 residues. CDR1 SGHAT and CDR2 FQNNGV come from the germline V gene. CDR3 bases: TGTGCCAGCAGTACACAGGGCAATGAGCAGTTCTTC. Amino acid sequence: CASSTQGNEQFF.

This clonotype was detected a few times. V and J are TRBV7-2 and TRBJ2-2, with no clear D. Trimming left V 1 base short and J 4 bases short, with 10 bases between. The CDR3 totals 15 residues. Germline CDR1 reads SGHTA; CDR2 reads FQGNSA. The chain's CDR3 is CASSLVGLVTGELFF. DNA for the CDR3: TGTGCCAGCAGCTTAGTCGGCCTAGTCACCGGGGAGCTGTTTTTT.

The rearrangement uses TRBV20-1 and TRBJ2-1, with 8 bases aligning to TRBD2. The CDR3 runs 17 residues. In germline, CDR1 is DFQATT, CDR2 SNEGSKA (reference sequence). The V gene end was trimmed by 0 bases and the J gene end by 4 bases; junction bases not matched to a gene: 11. CDR3 bases: TGCAGTGCTAGAGATAGGTCGGGGACTAGTCTTTACAATGAGCAGTTCTTC. It yields the protein CSARDRSGTSLYNEQFF.

The CDR3: CASSLGGQGDQPQHF. The CDR3 nucleotides read TGTGCCAGCAGTTTGGGTGGACAGGGCGATCAGCCCCAGCATTTT. The chain uses TRBV28 and TRBJ1-5; 8 bases are a match to TRBD1. J was trimmed by 5 bases and V by 3 bases; bases with no gene match: 6. The CDR3 runs 15 residues. Germline V gene lookup returns CDR1 MDHEN and CDR2 SYDVKM.

V and J are TRBV5-1 and TRBJ2-1; D possibly uses TRBD1 or TRBD2 (6 bases each). CDR1 is SGHRS and CDR2 is YFSETQ in the germline V gene. V was shortened by 2 bases and J by 9 bases, with 15 bases between the two germline ends. The CDR3 is 14 amino acids. CDR3 region: CASSFGHGGSEQFF. The CDR3 nucleotides read TGCGCCAGCAGCTTCGGCCACGGGGGCAGTGAGCAGTTCTTC.

This clonotype was recorded many times. This chain uses TRBV7-2 with TRBJ2-7; 10 nucleotides line up with TRBD2. The CDR3 has 15 residues. CDR1 is SGHTA, CDR2 FQGNSA, per germline. Trimming cost V 5 bases and J 2 bases; bases outside gene matches: 6. CDR3 DNA: TGTGCCAGCAGCGCGGCTAGCGGGGGAGCCTACGAGCAGTACTTC. It is translated as CASSAASGGAYEQYF.

The CDR3 protein is CASSPGLAVETQYF. DNA of the CDR3: TGTGCCAGCTCACCCGGACTAGCGGTGGAGACCCAGTACTTC. The rearrangement joins TRBV18 to TRBJ2-5; 10 bases fit TRBD2. CDR1 is KGHSH and CDR2 is LQKENI in the germline V gene. The CDR3 is made up of 14 amino acids. The trim removed 3 bases at V and 5 bases at J, leaving 3 bases unmatched. The variable domain in full, with the rest retrieved from reference TRBV18 and TRBJ2-5, is NAGVMQNPRHLVRRRGQEARLRCSPMKGHSHVYWYRQLPEEGLKFMVYLQKENIIDESGMPKERFSAEFPKEGPSILRIQQVVRGDSAAYFCASSPGLAVETQYFGPGTRLLVL.

The chain recombines TRBV4-3 with TRBJ1-3, with D tentatively TRBD1 (5 bases). The CDR3 runs 16 residues. V was clipped by 0 bases and J by 4 bases, with 13 bases between them. Germline loops: CDR1 LGHNA, CDR2 YSLEER. As DNA, the CDR3 is TGCGCCAGCAGCCAAGACAGTCCGGGGGTCGGAAACACCATATATTTT. It codes for CASSQDSPGVGNTIYF.

A few counts support this clonotype. The rearrangement links TRBV4-2 to TRBJ2-4; D not certain. In germline, CDR1 is LGHNA, CDR2 YNFKEQ. V was shortened by 0 bases and J by 0 bases, with 6 bases between the two germline ends. CDR3 length: 15 residues. The CDR3 protein is CASSQDGVAKNIQYF. In DNA, the CDR3 is TGTGCCAGCAGCCAAGATGGGGTAGCCAAAAACATTCAGTACTTC.